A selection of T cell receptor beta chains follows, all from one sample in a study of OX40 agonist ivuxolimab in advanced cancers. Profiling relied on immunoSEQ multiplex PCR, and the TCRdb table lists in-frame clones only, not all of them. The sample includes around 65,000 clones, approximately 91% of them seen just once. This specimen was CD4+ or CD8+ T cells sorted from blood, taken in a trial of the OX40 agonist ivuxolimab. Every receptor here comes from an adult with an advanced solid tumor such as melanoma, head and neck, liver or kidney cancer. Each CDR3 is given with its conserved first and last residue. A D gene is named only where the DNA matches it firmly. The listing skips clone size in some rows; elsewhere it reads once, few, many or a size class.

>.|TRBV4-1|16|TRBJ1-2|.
CASSREGPPLDYGYTF
TGCGCCAGCAGCCGCGAGGGACCGCCACTAGACTATGGCTACACCTTC
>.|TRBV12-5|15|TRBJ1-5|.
CASGLGTVTNQPQHF
TGTGCTAGTGGTTTGGGGACAGTGACTAATCAGCCCCAGCATTTT
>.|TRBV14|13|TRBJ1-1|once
CASRGAGNTEAFF
TGTGCCAGCAGGGGGGCAGGGAACACTGAAGCTTTCTTT
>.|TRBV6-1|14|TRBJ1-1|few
CASSGRGVNTEAFF
TGTGCCAGCAGTGGAAGGGGGGTGAACACTGAAGCTTTCTTT
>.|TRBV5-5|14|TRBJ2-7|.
CASSFRTAAYEQYF
TGTGCCAGCAGTTTCCGGACAGCAGCCTACGAGCAGTACTTC
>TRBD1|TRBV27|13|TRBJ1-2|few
CASSLGDRGRYTF
TGTGCCAGCAGTTTAGGGGACAGGGGTCGCTACACCTTC
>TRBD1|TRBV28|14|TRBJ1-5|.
CASSRRQGPQPQHF
TGTGCCAGCAGCCGGCGACAGGGCCCTCAGCCCCAGCATTTT
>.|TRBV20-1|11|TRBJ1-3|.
CSALSGNTIYF
TGCAGTGCTTTAAGCGGAAACACCATATATTTT
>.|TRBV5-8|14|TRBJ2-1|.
CASSFIPLDNEQFF
TGTGCCAGCAGCTTTATCCCCTTGGACAATGAGCAGTTCTTC
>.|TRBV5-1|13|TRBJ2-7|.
CASNRDGPYEQYF
TGCGCCAGCAACCGGGACGGGCCCTACGAGCAGTACTTC
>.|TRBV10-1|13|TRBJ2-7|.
CASSVGGSYEQYF
TGCGCCAGCAGTGTAGGGGGGTCCTACGAGCAGTACTTC
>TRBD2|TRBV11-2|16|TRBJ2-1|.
CASRRTSGSTYNEQFF
TGTGCCAGCAGGCGGACTAGCGGGAGCACATACAATGAGCAGTTCTTC
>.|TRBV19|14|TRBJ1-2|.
CASSPLKAFGGYTF
TGTGCCAGTAGTCCCCTTAAGGCCTTTGGCGGCTACACCTTC
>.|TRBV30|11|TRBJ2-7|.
CAWSVLAEQYF
TGTGCCTGGAGTGTCCTCGCCGAGCAGTACTTC
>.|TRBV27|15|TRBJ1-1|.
CASRGVGQKNTEAFF
TGTGCCAGCAGGGGAGTGGGCCAGAAGAACACTGAAGCTTTCTTT
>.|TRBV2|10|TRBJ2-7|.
CASSYGEQYF
TGTGCCAGCAGTTACGGGGAGCAGTACTTC
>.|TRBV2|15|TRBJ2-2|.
CASRGDTLNTGELFF
TGTGCCAGCAGAGGGGACACCCTGAACACCGGGGAGCTGTTTTTT
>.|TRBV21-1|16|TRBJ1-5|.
CASSTSGGQGAQPQHF
TGTGCCAGCAGCACAAGCGGGGGACAGGGGGCTCAGCCCCAGCATTTT
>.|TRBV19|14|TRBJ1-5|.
CASRDRSSNQPQHF
TGTGCCAGTAGGGACAGAAGTAGCAATCAGCCCCAGCATTTT
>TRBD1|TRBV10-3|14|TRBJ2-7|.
CATGPGTGLYEQYF
TGTGCCACAGGGCCGGGGACAGGCCTCTACGAGCAGTACTTC
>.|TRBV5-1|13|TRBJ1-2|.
CASSLGQNYGYTF
TGCGCCAGCAGCTTGGGACAAAACTATGGCTACACCTTC
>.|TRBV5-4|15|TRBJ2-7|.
CASSLDSTAGNEQYF
TGTGCCAGCAGCTTGGATTCCACGGCAGGGAACGAGCAGTACTTC
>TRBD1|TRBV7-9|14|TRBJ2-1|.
CASSLEQGNNEQFF
TGTGCCAGCAGCTTAGAACAGGGGAACAATGAGCAGTTCTTC
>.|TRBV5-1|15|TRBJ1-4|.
CASSLAAATNEKLFF
TGCGCCAGCAGCTTGGCAGCCGCAACTAATGAAAAACTGTTTTTT
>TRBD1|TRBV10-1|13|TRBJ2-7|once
CASTGQVLYEQYF
TGCGCCAGCACGGGACAGGTGCTCTACGAGCAGTACTTC
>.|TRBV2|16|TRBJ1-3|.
CASRTGTARPGNTIYF
TGTGCCAGCAGAACCGGGACCGCGCGCCCTGGAAACACCATATATTTT
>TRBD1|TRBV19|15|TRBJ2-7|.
CASSHRQGVSYEQYF
TGTGCCAGTAGTCACAGACAGGGGGTGTCCTACGAGCAGTACTTC
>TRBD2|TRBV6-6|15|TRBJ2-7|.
CASSSGTSGRAEQYF
TGTGCCAGCAGTTCCGGGACTAGCGGGAGGGCCGAGCAGTACTTC
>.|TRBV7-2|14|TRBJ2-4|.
CASRSVGRGDIQYF
TGTGCCAGCAGAAGTGTGGGGAGGGGGGACATTCAGTACTTC
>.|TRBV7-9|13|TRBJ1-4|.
CASSARNNEKLFF
TGTGCCAGCAGCGCAAGGAATAATGAAAAACTGTTTTTT
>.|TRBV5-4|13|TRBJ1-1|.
CASSSGPNTEAFF
TGTGCCAGCAGCTCTGGACCCAACACTGAAGCTTTCTTT
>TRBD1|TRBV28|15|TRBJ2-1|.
CASSVDRGIYNEQFF
TGTGCCAGCAGTGTAGACAGGGGGATTTACAATGAGCAGTTCTTC
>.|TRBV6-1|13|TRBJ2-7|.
CASRYSGSYEQYF
TGTGCCAGCAGGTATAGCGGCTCCTACGAGCAGTACTTC
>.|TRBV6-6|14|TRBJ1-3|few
CASRVTISGNTIYF
TGTGCCAGCAGAGTAACGATCTCTGGAAACACCATATATTTT
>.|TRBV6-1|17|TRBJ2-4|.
CASSVRDTRAAKNIQYF
TGTGCCAGCAGTGTTAGGGACACCCGCGCAGCCAAAAACATTCAGTACTTC
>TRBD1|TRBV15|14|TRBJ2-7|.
CATSKRDRGYEQYF
TGTGCCACCAGTAAAAGGGACAGGGGGTACGAGCAGTACTTC
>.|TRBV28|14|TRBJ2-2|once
CASSFSGSFGELFF
TGTGCCAGCAGTTTCTCGGGGTCTTTCGGGGAGCTGTTTTTT
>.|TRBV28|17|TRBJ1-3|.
CASSPPGAPNSGNTIYF
TGTGCCAGCAGTCCTCCAGGGGCTCCCAACTCTGGAAACACCATATATTTT
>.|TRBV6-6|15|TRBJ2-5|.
CASSYGGGTRETQYF
TGTGCCAGCAGTTACGGTGGAGGGACAAGAGAGACCCAGTACTTC
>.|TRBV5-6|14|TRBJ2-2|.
CASSWDKNTGELFF
TGTGCCAGCAGCTGGGACAAGAACACCGGGGAGCTGTTTTTT
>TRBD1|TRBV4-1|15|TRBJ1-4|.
CASSQAGTGVEKLFF
TGCGCCAGCAGCCAAGCCGGGACAGGGGTTGAAAAACTGTTTTTT
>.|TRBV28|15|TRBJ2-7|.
CASSPPGRSPYEQYF
TGTGCCAGCAGTCCCCCGGGACGGTCCCCCTACGAGCAGTACTTC
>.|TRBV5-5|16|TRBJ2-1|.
CASSLEQSLSYNEQFF
TGTGCCAGCAGCTTGGAACAGTCATTATCCTACAATGAGCAGTTCTTC
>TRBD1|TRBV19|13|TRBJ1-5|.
CATRPTGNQPQHF
TGTGCCACCCGCCCGACAGGGAATCAGCCCCAGCATTTT
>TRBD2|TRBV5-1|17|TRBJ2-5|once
CASTGRLAGDSGETQYF
TGCGCCAGCACCGGCCGACTAGCGGGAGATTCAGGAGAGACCCAGTACTTC
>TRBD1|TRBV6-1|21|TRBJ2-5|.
CASSEATGGLIERSRQETQYF
TGTGCCAGCAGTGAAGCGACAGGGGGCTTGATAGAAAGGAGTCGCCAAGAGACCCAGTACTTC
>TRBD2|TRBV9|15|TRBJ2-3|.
CASSQSAGGFDTQYF
TGTGCCAGCAGCCAGTCAGCGGGAGGGTTTGATACGCAGTATTTT
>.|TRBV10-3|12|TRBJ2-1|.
CAISPQLGEQFF
TGTGCCATCAGTCCTCAGCTTGGTGAGCAGTTCTTC
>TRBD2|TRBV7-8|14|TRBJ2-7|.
CATHTSGLTYEQYF
TGTGCCACCCATACTAGCGGGTTGACCTACGAGCAGTACTTC
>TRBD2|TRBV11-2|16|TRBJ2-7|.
CASSRTSGRVSSEQYF
TGTGCCAGCAGCCGGACTAGCGGTCGAGTCAGCTCCGAGCAGTACTTC
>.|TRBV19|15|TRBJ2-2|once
CASSIGGSPTGELFF
TGTGCCAGTAGTATAGGGGGCAGTCCAACCGGGGAGCTGTTTTTT